Below are 13 T cell receptor beta chains sequenced from a single sample in a study of neurological immune-mediated disorders. TCRdb reprocessed the 5' RACE reads via MiXCR and lists one record per CDR3 protein. The sample shows nearly 60,000 distinct CDR3 sequences, 3% to 4% of them seen only once. Input material: PBMCs. Receptors were obtained from a woman aged 55-69 years with multiple sclerosis.

This clonotype came up many times. This chain links TRBV20-1 with TRBJ1-1, with D maybe TRBD1 (5 bases). Germline lookup yields CDR1 DFQATT and CDR2 SNEGSKA (reference sequence). The CDR3 runs to 13 residues. With 6 bases removed from V and 5 bases from J, the gap between germline ends came to 16 bases. This CDR3 is CSAPREVGTEAFF. The CDR3 DNA is TGCAGTGCGCCCAGGGAGGTTGGAACTGAAGCTTTCTTT.

This clonotype was detected many times. This chain links TRBV6-2 or TRBV6-3 with TRBJ2-5, with a tentative D call TRBD1 (5 bases). Germline V gives CDR1 MNHEY, CDR2 SVGEGT. V shed 2 bases and J shed 1 base, with 8 bases lying between them. This CDR3 is 14 amino acids long. The CDR3 reads CASSYTGTQETQYF. CDR3 nucleotides: TGTGCCAGCAGTTACACAGGTACCCAAGAGACCCAGTACTTC.

In its sample, this clonotype was seen many times. The chain uses TRBV20-1 and TRBJ2-2, with D possibly being TRBD1 or TRBD2 (5 bases each). The V end was cut by 1 base, the J end by 7 bases, with 16 bases between. CDR1 is DFQATT, CDR2 SNEGSKA, per germline (reference sequence). The CDR3 loop spans 15 amino acids. CDR3: CSARAMGVWDGELFF. Written as DNA, the CDR3 is TGCAGTGCTAGAGCGATGGGGGTCTGGGACGGGGAGCTGTTTTTT.

This clonotype has at least ten counts. The chain employs TRBV5-1 and TRBJ2-4; D may be TRBD2 (6 bases). CDR1 and CDR2 (germline): SGHRS, YFSETQ. The ends were cut back, 0 bases at V and 0 bases at J, with 10 bases in the middle. The CDR3 consists of 16 residues. CDR3 in amino acids: CASSLDRGIAKNIQYF. The CDR3 nucleotides read TGCGCCAGCAGCTTGGATCGGGGGATAGCCAAAAACATTCAGTACTTC.

This clonotype has a handful of counts. Possible read error: a much larger clone is one base away. The chain joins TRBV7-2 to TRBJ2-7; D call uncertain. The CDR3 is 11 amino acids. The V gene's germline CDR1 is SGHTA and CDR2 FQGNSA. CDR3 residues: CASSLYYAQYF. The DNA for the CDR3 is TGTGCCAGCAGCTTATACTACGCGCAGTACTTC.

This clonotype was seen many times. The J gene is TRBJ2-7, the V gene TRBV20-1, with a tentative D call TRBD2 (5 bases). Germline V gene data show CDR1 as DFQATT and CDR2 as SNEGSKA (reference sequence). Trimming took off 3 bases at V and 5 bases at J, with 17 bases between the two ends. This CDR3 contains 14 residues. Written as DNA, the CDR3 is TGCAGTGCTAGGCGAGGGTCAGTGCTGGACGAGCAGTACTTC. It specifies CSARRGSVLDEQYF.

This clonotype occurred many times. The V gene is TRBV5-1, the J gene TRBJ2-1; D might be TRBD1 (5 bases). Trimming took 4 bases from V and 7 from J, leaving 15 bases between them. The V gene's germline CDR1 is SGHRS and CDR2 YFSETQ. The CDR3 runs to 14 residues. CDR3 nucleotides: TGCGCCAGCAGCCTCGACAGCCCGGAGAATGAGCAGTTCTTC. This encodes CASSLDSPENEQFF.

This clonotype appeared many times. The rearrangement links TRBV5-1 to TRBJ2-2, with D perhaps matching TRBD2 (5 bases). The CDR3 contains 13 residues. The germline gives CDR1 SGHRS, CDR2 YFSETQ. V lost 1 base and J 6 bases, leaving 7 bases between the germline ends. The CDR3 protein is CASSLSGSGELFF. CDR3 nucleotide sequence: TGCGCCAGCAGCTTGTCGGGGTCCGGGGAGCTGTTTTTT.

This clonotype appeared many times. The chain has TRBV3-1 and TRBJ2-3; D is unclear. CDR3 length: 14 residues. V lost 5 bases to trimming and J lost 6 bases, with 15 bases between them. Germline CDR1 and CDR2: LGHDT and YNNKEL (reference sequence). The CDR3 loop reads CASSSLFPSDTQYF. CDR3 coding DNA: TGTGCCAGCAGCTCTCTTTTTCCCTCGGATACGCAGTATTTT.

This clonotype was found many times. V gene TRBV5-1 combines with J gene TRBJ1-2; no firm D call. V was cut by 5 bases and J by 2 bases, with 10 bases left in between. Germline CDR1 is SGHRS and CDR2 is YFSETQ. This CDR3 is built from 13 residues. Written as DNA, the CDR3 is TGCGCCAGCAGAACCACCGAGAACTATGGCTACACCTTC. Amino acids: CASRTTENYGYTF.

This clonotype has at least ten counts. This chain uses TRBV7-9 with TRBJ1-5; tentative D call: TRBD1 (6 bases). Germline V gene data show CDR1 as SEHNR and CDR2 as FQNEAQ (reference sequence). Trimming removed 1 base from V and 6 bases from J, with 10 bases in between. The CDR3 spans 14 residues. The CDR3: CASSLEGGSQPQHF. CDR3 nucleotide sequence: TGTGCCAGCAGCTTAGAGGGGGGCAGTCAGCCCCAGCATTTT.

This clonotype was recorded at least ten times. The V gene is TRBV27, the J gene TRBJ1-1; TRBD1 is a possible D gene (5 bases). The germline V gene encodes CDR1 MNHEY and CDR2 SMNVEV (reference sequence). The CDR3 is made up of 12 amino acids. V was cut by 2 bases and J by 5 bases, with 6 bases left in between. The chain's CDR3 is CASSLRGTEAFF. The CDR3 bases are TGTGCCAGCAGTTTACGGGGGACTGAAGCTTTCTTT.

This clonotype was counted ten times or more. The J gene is TRBJ2-3, the V gene TRBV5-1; D perhaps matches TRBD2 (7 bases). The V gene lost 7 bases and the J gene lost 2 bases, with 14 bases spanning the gap. Looked up from germline, CDR1 is SGHRS and CDR2 is YFSETQ. The length of the CDR3 is 14 residues. The chain's CDR3 is CASAGAEHTDTQYF. The CDR3 DNA is TGCGCCAGCGCGGGGGCCGAACACACAGATACGCAGTATTTT.